This T cell receptor (beta chain) was sequenced in a study of shared clonotypes between healthy human individuals. General study findings and limits: A reduction in generation probabilities was seen for non-shared clonotypes relative to those shared by all four donors.

This clone was seen only once. The target antigen is unknown. The V gene's germline CDR1 is SEHNR and CDR2 FQNEAQ (reference sequence). V gave up 5 bases and J gave up 4 bases; unmatched junction bases: 8. CDR3 length equals 16 residues. Naive CD8 cells comprised CD45RO-negative, CCR7-positively selected cells, excluding terminally differentiated effector memory CD45RA+ cells. Sequenced by immunoSEQ multiplex PCR; TCRdb stores in-frame clones only, minus some. This repertoire shows hundreds of thousands of clones, about 95% found once; its top ten account for over 0.095%. The rearrangement joins TRBV7-9 to TRBJ2-7, with 13 bases aligning to TRBD2. This receptor was taken from a woman in her twenties or thirties in good health. The sequenced material came from naive CD8+ T cells sorted from blood. The CDR3 sequence: CASSRGLAGAVYEQYF. Here the CDR3 DNA reads TGTGCCAGCAGCCGAGGACTAGCGGGAGCGGTATACGAGCAGTACTTC.